The T cell receptor beta chain described here comes from a study of OX40 agonist ivuxolimab in advanced cancers. Study-level information: A diagnosis of hepatocellular carcinoma, melanoma, renal cell or head and neck cancer was present in dose-escalation patients.

Sequencing used immunoSEQ multiplex PCR; TCRdb keeps in-frame clones, though not all of them. The sample yields about 69,000 clones, 75% to 90% seen once. Findings and limits, study-wide: On average, CD8+ T cells showed a greater number of expanded clones than CD4+. Clonal expansion was seen in CD4+ and CD8+ blood T cells by week 6 at 0.1 to 3.0 mg/kg.

There are 16 residues in the CDR3. The V gene's germline CDR1 is SEHNR and CDR2 FQNEAQ (reference sequence). Deletions cut 4 bases from V and 5 bases from J, with 20 bases between. Concerning this clone itself: What it recognizes is unknown.

This clonotype was sampled from an adult with an advanced solid tumor such as melanoma, head and neck, liver or kidney cancer. The sample in question was CD4+ or CD8+ T cells sorted from blood, obtained in a trial of the OX40 agonist ivuxolimab. The chain uses TRBV7-9 and TRBJ2-5, with a possible D match to TRBD2 (6 bases). CDR3 bases: TGTGCCAGCAGCTCGAAAGGTGGGGGGAGCGGCGAGACCCAGTACTTC. It is translated as CASSSKGGGSGETQYF.